One sample yielded the 17 T cell receptor beta chains listed below, sequenced in a study of cytomegalovirus exposure and HLA in healthy donors. Researchers ran the PCR with 60 Vbeta and 13 Jbeta primers. The protocol was immunoSEQ multiplex PCR, while the TCRdb copy is restricted to in-frame clones and leaves out a portion. Of 300,000 or so clones listed, roughly four fifths are singletons. The sequenced sample was PBMCs. The receptors shown here come from a woman aged 40 to 50 in good health and CMV-seropositive.

The V call is TRBV5-4, the J call TRBJ1-6; tentative D call: TRBD1 (5 bases). The CDR3 totals 16 residues. In germline, CDR1 is SGHNT, CDR2 YYREEE (reference sequence). V lost 0 bases, J lost 8 bases, and 15 bases lay in between. The CDR3 sequence: CASSLAGGVGHSPLHF. CDR3 DNA: TGTGCCAGCAGCTTGGCGGGGGGTGTTGGTCATTCACCCCTCCACTTT.

The chain is built from TRBV18 and TRBJ1-3; D might be TRBD1 (5 bases). Trimming removed 0 bases from V and 2 bases from J, with 8 bases in between. CDR1 KGHSH and CDR2 LQKENI come from the germline V gene. The CDR3 extends over 15 amino acids. The DNA of the CDR3 is TGTGCCAGCTCACCACCGGGGGGAACTGGAAACACCATATATTTT. This gives the protein CASSPPGGTGNTIYF.

The genes are TRBV7-2 and TRBJ2-7; D uncertain. This CDR3 contains 13 residues. V was clipped by 0 bases and J by 6 bases, with 9 bases between them. Germline CDR1 is SGHTA and CDR2 is FQGNSA. CDR3 protein: CASSLAPPVEQYF. CDR3 sequence (DNA): TGTGCCAGCAGCTTAGCCCCCCCGGTCGAGCAGTACTTC.

This chain's CDR3 is CASSDSGTSGSHEQFF. The CDR3 region has the DNA TGTGCCAGCAGCGATTCCGGGACTAGCGGGAGCCATGAGCAGTTCTTC. The chain recombines TRBV7-3 with TRBJ2-1, with TRBD2 matching 14 bases. Germline V gene lookup returns CDR1 SGHTA and CDR2 FQGTGA. This CDR3 region has 16 residues. The V gene end was trimmed by 5 bases and the J gene end by 8 bases; junction bases not matched to a gene: 8. The variable domain in full, with the rest retrieved from reference TRBV7-3 and TRBJ2-1, is GAGVSQTPSNKVTEKGKYVELRCDPISGHTALYWYRQSLGQGPEFLIYFQGTGAADDSGLPNDRFFAVRPEGSVSTLKIQRTERGDSAVYLCASSDSGTSGSHEQFFGPGTRLTVL.

The chain has TRBV28 and TRBJ1-5; 8 bases agree with TRBD1. CDR3 size: 15 residues. Germline V lookup: CDR1 MDHEN, CDR2 SYDVKM. Trimming took 5 bases from V and 6 from J; bases not matched to a gene: 9. The CDR3 DNA follows: TGTGCCAGCAGTGGGACAGGTTTAGGAGGTCAGCCCCAGCATTTT. Its translation: CASSGTGLGGQPQHF.

The chain employs TRBV14 and TRBJ2-4; the D gene is possibly TRBD2 (6 bases). Per the germline V gene, CDR1 is SGHDN and CDR2 is FVKESK. This CDR3 comprises 19 residues. The ends were cut back, 1 base at V and 0 bases at J, with 19 bases in the middle. The CDR3 reads CASSQGGDNPNLAKNIQYF. For the CDR3, the DNA is TGTGCCAGCAGCCAAGGCGGGGATAACCCAAACCTAGCCAAAAACATTCAGTACTTC.

The chain is built from TRBV6-6 and TRBJ2-2, with D uncertain. The germline V gene has CDR1 MNHNY and CDR2 SVGAGI (reference sequence). With 0 bases removed from V and 4 bases from J, the gap between germline ends came to 6 bases. CDR3 size: 14 residues. The DNA of the CDR3 is TGTGCCAGCAGTTACTCAGGAGCCACCGGGGAGCTGTTTTTT. It codes for CASSYSGATGELFF.

The V and J genes are TRBV7-2 and TRBJ1-6; 7 positions agree with TRBD1. The CDR3 has 15 amino acids. V was clipped by 7 bases and J by 7 bases; unmatched bases: 10. Germline V gene data show CDR1 as SGHTA and CDR2 as FQGNSA. CDR3 bases: TGTGCCAGCATCAACCGACAGGGTTCCAATTCACCCCTCCACTTT. Protein product: CASINRQGSNSPLHF.

The V call is TRBV7-3, the J call TRBJ2-3, with D possibly TRBD2 on 6 matching bases. The CDR3 covers 14 residues. CDR1 SGHTA and CDR2 FQGTGA come from the germline V gene. Trimming took off 6 bases at V and 4 bases at J, with 14 bases between the two ends. The CDR3 is CASSPGGTPDTQYF. The CDR3 coding sequence is TGTGCCAGCAGTCCGGGCGGGACCCCAGATACGCAGTATTTT.

This chain connects TRBV28 to TRBJ1-1; TRBD1 agrees at 8 bases. The germline V gene has CDR1 MDHEN and CDR2 SYDVKM. This CDR3 spans 17 amino acids. With V trimmed by 5 bases and J by 4 bases, 15 bases remained unmatched. In DNA form, the CDR3 reads TGTGCCAGCAGTACCCTGGACAGGGCCCAGGGGGGCACTGAAGCTTTCTTT. This codes for CASSTLDRAQGGTEAFF. Variable domain in full (rest from reference TRBV28 and TRBJ1-1): DVKVTQSSRYLVKRTGEKVFLECVQDMDHENMFWYRQDPGLGLRLIYFSYDVKMKEKGDIPEGYSVSREKKERFSLILESASTNQTSMYLCASSTLDRAQGGTEAFFGQGTRLTVV.

V usage is TRBV28 and J usage is TRBJ2-2; 8 bases agree with TRBD2. Germline V CDR1 and CDR2: MDHEN, SYDVKM. The V and J ends lost 5 bases and 6 bases, in that order; junction bases with no gene match: 11. The CDR3 is 16 amino acids. The CDR3 here is CASSPGTRRNPGELFF. The DNA of the CDR3 is TGTGCCAGCAGTCCAGGGACTAGAAGAAATCCCGGGGAGCTGTTTTTT.

The V gene is TRBV6-1, the J gene TRBJ2-3; tentative D call: TRBD2 (5 bases). Trimming pared 6 bases from V and 1 base from J, leaving 11 bases between. This CDR3 contains 14 residues. Germline V gene data show CDR1 as MNHNS and CDR2 as SASEGT. The CDR3 reads CASRSGAGTDTQYF. In DNA, the CDR3 is TGTGCCAGCAGGAGCGGAGCTGGCACAGATACGCAGTATTTT.

The rearrangement uses TRBV2 and TRBJ2-3, with 10 bases that match TRBD2. Trimming took 6 bases from V and 0 from J; bases not matched to a gene: 6. The V gene's germline CDR1 is SNHLY and CDR2 FYNNEI. CDR3 length equals 16 residues. CDR3 loop: CASSPSGSPSTDTQYF. CDR3 coding DNA: TGTGCCAGCAGCCCTAGCGGGAGCCCCAGCACAGATACGCAGTATTTT.

The chain uses TRBV30 and TRBJ1-1; no clear D gene. Germline values: CDR1 GTSNPN, CDR2 SVGIG (reference sequence). V was trimmed by 0 bases and J by 6 bases, leaving 11 bases between them. The CDR3 runs 13 residues. The CDR3 here is CAWSVNGSPEAFF. CDR3 nucleotides: TGTGCCTGGAGTGTAAATGGCAGTCCTGAAGCTTTCTTT.

This sequence joins TRBV28 and TRBJ2-3, with D possibly matching TRBD2 (5 bases). This CDR3 contains 16 residues. The V and J ends lost 2 bases and 2 bases respectively, with 14 bases between them. The germline gives CDR1 MDHEN, CDR2 SYDVKM. For the CDR3, the DNA is TGTGCCAGCAGTTTAGGAGCGGAAGCTATCACAGATACGCAGTATTTT. Translated, it gives CASSLGAEAITDTQYF.

This clone was observed a few times. The J gene is TRBJ1-1, the V gene TRBV30; the D is unclear. V dropped 3 bases and J dropped 2 bases, with 13 bases sitting between them. Germline CDR1 reads GTSNPN; CDR2 reads SVGIG (reference sequence). The CDR3 spans 14 residues. In nucleotides, the CDR3 is TGTGCCTGGAGAGCGGTCGGGCGAAACACTGAAGCTTTCTTT. It translates to CAWRAVGRNTEAFF.

This clone appeared a few times. The sample has other DNA sequences that encode this CDR3 too. This sequence joins TRBV29-1 and TRBJ1-1; 7 bases align to TRBD1. V shed 6 bases and J 1 base; nucleotides not matched to a gene: 5. Germline V CDR1 and CDR2: SQVTM, ANQGSEA. CDR3 length equals 13 residues. The CDR3 nucleotides are TGCAGCGTCGGTCAGGGGGGGAACACTGAAGCTTTCTTT. Protein product: CSVGQGGNTEAFF.